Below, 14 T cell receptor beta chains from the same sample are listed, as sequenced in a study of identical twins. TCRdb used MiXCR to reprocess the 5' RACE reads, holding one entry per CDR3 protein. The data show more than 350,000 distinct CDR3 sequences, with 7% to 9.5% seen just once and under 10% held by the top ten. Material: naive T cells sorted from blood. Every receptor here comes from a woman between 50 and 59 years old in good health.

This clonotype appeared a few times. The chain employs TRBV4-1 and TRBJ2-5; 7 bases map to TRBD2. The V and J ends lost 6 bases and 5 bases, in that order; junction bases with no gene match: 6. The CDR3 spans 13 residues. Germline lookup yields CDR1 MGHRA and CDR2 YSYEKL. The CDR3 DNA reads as TGCGCCAGCAGTCTGTTGCGGGGGGAGACCCAGTACTTC. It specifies CASSLLRGETQYF.

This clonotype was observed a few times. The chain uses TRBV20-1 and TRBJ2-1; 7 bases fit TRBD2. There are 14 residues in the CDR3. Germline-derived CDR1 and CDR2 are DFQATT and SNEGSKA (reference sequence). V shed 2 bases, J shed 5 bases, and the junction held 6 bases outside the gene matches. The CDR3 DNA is TGCAGTGCTAGAATGGGGGGAGGGAACAATGAGCAGTTCTTC. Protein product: CSARMGGGNNEQFF.

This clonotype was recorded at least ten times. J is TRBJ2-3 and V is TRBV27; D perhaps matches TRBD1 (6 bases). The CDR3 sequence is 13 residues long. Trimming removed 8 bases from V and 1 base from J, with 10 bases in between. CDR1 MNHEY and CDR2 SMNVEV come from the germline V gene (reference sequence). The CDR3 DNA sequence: TGTGCCAGCCAAGGGGGTGGCACAGATACGCAGTATTTT. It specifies CASQGGGTDTQYF.

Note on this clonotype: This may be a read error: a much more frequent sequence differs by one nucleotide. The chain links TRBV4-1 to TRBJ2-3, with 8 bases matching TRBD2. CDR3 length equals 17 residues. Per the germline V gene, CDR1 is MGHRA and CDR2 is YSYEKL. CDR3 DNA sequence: TGCCCCAGCAGCCAAGATGAGAGCGGGGGAGGAGCGGATACGCAGTATTTT. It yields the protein CPSSQDESGGGADTQYF.

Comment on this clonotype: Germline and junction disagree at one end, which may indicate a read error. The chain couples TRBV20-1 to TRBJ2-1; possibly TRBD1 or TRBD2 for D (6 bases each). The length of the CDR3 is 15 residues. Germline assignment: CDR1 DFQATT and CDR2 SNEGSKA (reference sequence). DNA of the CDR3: TGCGGTGCTAGAGACCGGACAAGGGGGGTCAATGAGCAGTTCTTC. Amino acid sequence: CGARDRTRGVNEQFF.

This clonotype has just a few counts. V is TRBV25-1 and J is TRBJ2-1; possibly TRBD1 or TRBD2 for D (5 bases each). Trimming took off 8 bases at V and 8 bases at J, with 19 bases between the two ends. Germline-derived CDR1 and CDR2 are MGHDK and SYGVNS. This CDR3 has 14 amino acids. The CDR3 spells CASGQGAGWDEQFF. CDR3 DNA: TGTGCCAGCGGTCAGGGAGCAGGATGGGATGAGCAGTTCTTC.

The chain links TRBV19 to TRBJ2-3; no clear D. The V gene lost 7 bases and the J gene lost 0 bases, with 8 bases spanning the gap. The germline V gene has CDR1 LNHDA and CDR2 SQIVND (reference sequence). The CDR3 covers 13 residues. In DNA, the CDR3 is TGTGCCAGTACCCGAGCGAGCACAGATACGCAGTATTTT. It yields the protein CASTRASTDTQYF.

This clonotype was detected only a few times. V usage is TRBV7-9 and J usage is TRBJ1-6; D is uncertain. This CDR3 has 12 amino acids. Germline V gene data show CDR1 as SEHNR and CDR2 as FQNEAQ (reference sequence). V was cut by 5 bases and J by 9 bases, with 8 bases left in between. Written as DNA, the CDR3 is TGTGCCAGCAGCCCGACCTTTTCACCCCTCCACTTT. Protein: CASSPTFSPLHF. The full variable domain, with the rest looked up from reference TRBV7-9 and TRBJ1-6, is DTGVSQNPRHKITKRGQNVTFRCDPISEHNRLYWYRQTLGQGPEFLTYFQNEAQLEKSRLLSDRFSAERPKGSFSTLEIQRTEQGDSAMYLCASSPTFSPLHFGNGTRLTVT.

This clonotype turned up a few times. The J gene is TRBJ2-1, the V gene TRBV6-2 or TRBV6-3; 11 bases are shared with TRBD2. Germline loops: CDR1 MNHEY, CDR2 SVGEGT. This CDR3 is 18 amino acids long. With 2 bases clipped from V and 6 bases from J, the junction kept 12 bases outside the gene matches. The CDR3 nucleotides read TGTGCCAGCAGTTACGGACTAGCGGGTCACAGGGGTCTCAATGAGCAGTTCTTC. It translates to CASSYGLAGHRGLNEQFF.

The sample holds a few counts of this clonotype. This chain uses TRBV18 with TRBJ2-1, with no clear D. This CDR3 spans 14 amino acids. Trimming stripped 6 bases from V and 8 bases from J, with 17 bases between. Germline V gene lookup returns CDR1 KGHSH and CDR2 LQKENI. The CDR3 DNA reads TGTGCCAGCTCCCGACGTTCAGGAACGGATGAGCAGTTCTTC. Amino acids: CASSRRSGTDEQFF.

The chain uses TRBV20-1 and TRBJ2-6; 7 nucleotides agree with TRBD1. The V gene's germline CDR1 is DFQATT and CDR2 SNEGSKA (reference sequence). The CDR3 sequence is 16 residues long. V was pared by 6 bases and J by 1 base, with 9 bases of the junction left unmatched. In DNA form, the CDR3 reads TGCAGTGCGCCGGGGACAGAGGCGTCTGGGGCCAACGTCCTGACTTTC. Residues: CSAPGTEASGANVLTF.

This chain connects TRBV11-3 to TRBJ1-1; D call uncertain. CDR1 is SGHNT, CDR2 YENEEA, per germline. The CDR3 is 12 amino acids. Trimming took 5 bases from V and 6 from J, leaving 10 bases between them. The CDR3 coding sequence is TGTGCCAGCAGCCCCGGCGGGGCTGAAGCTTTCTTT. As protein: CASSPGGAEAFF.

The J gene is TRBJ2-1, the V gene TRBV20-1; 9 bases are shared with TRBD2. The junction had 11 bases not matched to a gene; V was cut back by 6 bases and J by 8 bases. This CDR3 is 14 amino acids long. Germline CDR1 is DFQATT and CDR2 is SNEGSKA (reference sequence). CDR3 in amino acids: CSAAAGGFQDEQFF. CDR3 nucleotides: TGCAGTGCAGCTGCGGGAGGGTTTCAAGATGAGCAGTTCTTC.

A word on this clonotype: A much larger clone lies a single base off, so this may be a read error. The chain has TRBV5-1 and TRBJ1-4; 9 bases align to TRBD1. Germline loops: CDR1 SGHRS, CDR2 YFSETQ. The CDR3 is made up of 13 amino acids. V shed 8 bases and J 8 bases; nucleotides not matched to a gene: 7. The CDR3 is CARSLGTGEKLFF. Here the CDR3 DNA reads TGCGCCAGGAGCCTGGGGACAGGGGAAAAACTGTTTTTT.